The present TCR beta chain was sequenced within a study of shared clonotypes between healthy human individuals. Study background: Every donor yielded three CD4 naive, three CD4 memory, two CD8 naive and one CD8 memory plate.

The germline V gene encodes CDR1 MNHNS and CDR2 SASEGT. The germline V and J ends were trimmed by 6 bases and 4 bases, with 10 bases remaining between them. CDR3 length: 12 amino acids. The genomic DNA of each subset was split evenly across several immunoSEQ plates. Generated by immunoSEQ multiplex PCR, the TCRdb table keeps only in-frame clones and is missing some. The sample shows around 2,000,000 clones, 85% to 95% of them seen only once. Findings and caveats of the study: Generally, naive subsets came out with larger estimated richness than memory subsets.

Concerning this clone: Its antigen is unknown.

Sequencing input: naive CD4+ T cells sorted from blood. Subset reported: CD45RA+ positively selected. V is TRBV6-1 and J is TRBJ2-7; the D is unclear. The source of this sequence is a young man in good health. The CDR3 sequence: CASSNTPYEQYF. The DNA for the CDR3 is TGTGCCAGCAGCAACACACCTTACGAGCAGTACTTC.